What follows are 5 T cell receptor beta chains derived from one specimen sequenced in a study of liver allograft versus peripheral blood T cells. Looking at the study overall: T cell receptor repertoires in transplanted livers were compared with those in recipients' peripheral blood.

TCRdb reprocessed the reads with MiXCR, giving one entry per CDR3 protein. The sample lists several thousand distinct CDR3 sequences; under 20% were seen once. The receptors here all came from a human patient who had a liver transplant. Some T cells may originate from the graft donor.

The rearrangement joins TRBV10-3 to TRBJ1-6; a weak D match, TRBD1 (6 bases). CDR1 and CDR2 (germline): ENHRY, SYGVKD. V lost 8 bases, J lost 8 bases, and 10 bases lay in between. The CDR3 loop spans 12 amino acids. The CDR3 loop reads CAIGGGDSPLHF. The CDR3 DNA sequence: TGTGCCATCGGAGGGGGGGATTCACCCCTCCACTTT.

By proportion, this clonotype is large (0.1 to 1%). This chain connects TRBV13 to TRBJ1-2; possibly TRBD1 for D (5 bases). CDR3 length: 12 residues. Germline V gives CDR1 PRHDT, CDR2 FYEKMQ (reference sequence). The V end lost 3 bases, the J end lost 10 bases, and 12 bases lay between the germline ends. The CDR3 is CASSFSRDFYTF. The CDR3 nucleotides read TGTGCCAGCAGCTTCTCCAGGGATTTCTACACCTTC.

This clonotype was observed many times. The CDR3 nucleotides are TGTGCCAGCAGCTTATTAGGGGCAGGGGACTATGGCTACACCTTC. It translates to CASSLLGAGDYGYTF. The genes are TRBV7-9 and TRBJ1-2, with a tentative D call TRBD1 (6 bases). Per germline, CDR1 SEHNR and CDR2 FQNEAQ (reference sequence). The CDR3 covers 15 residues. The germline V and J ends were trimmed by 2 bases and 3 bases, with 13 bases remaining between them.

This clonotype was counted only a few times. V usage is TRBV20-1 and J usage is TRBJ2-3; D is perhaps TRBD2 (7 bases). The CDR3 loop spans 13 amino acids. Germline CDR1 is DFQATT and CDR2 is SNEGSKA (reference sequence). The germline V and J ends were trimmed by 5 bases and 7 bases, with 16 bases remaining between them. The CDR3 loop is CSAAGDTLNTQYF. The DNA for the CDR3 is TGCAGTGCTGCGGGGGACACCTTGAATACGCAGTATTTT.

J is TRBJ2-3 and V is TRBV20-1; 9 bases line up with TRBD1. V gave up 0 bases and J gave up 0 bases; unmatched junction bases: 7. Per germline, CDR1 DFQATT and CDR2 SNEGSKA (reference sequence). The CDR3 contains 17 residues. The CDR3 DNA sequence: TGCAGTGCTAGAGATCGGACAGGGGCTCCTAGCACAGATACGCAGTATTTT. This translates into CSARDRTGAPSTDTQYF.